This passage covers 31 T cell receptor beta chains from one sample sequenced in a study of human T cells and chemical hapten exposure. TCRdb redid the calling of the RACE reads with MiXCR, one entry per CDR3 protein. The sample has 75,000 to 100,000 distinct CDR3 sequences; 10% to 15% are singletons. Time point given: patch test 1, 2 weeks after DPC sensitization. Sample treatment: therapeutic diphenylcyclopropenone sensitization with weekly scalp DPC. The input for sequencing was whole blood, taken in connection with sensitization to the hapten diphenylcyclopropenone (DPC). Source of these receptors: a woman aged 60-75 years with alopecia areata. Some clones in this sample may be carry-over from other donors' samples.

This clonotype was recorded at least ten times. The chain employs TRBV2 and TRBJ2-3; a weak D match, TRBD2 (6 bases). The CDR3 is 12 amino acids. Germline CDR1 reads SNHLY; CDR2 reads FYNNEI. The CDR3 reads CAPAGGSDTQYF. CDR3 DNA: TGTGCTCCAGCTGGGGGGTCAGATACGCAGTATTTT.

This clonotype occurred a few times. As DNA, the CDR3 is TGTGCCAGCAGTTCGGGGATAACCAGAGGGAATCAGCCCCAGCATTTT. It is translated as CASSSGITRGNQPQHF. The V call is TRBV12-3 or TRBV12-4, the J call TRBJ1-5, with D hard to call. The CDR3 extends over 16 amino acids. Trimming pared 4 bases from V and 4 bases from J, leaving 17 bases between.

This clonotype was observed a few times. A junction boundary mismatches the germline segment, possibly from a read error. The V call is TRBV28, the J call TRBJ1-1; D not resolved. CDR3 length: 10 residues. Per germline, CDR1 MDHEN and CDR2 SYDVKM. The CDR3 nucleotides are TGTGCCAGCAGTTTATTGGAGAAAAGCTTT. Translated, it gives CASSLLEKSF.

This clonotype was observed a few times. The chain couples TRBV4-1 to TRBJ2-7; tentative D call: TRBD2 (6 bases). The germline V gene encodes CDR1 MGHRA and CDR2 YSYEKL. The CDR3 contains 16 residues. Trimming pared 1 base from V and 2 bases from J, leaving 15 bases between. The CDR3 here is CASSQVGLTGAYEQYF. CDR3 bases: TGCGCCAGCAGCCAAGTGGGACTTACGGGCGCCTACGAGCAGTACTTC.

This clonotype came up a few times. The CDR3 DNA follows: TGTGCCAGCTCACCAGCGACAGAATATGGCTACACCTTC. Protein product: CASSPATEYGYTF. The gene calls are TRBV18 and TRBJ1-2, with a tentative D call TRBD1 (5 bases). The CDR3 totals 13 residues. V lost 2 bases and J lost 5, with 9 bases in between. Germline assignment: CDR1 KGHSH and CDR2 LQKENI.

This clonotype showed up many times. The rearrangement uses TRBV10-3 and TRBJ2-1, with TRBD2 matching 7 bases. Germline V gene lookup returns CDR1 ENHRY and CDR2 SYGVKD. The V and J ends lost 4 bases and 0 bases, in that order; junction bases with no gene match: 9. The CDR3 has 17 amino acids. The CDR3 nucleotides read TGTGCCATCAGTGTTTTGTTAGGCGGGAGCTCCTACAATGAGCAGTTCTTC. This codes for CAISVLLGGSSYNEQFF.

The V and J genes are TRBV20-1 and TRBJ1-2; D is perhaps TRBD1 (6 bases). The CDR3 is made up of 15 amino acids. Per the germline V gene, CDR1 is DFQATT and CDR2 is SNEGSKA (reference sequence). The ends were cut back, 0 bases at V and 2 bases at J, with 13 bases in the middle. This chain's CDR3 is CSARDHETGNYGYTF. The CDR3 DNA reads TGCAGTGCTAGAGACCATGAAACAGGGAACTATGGCTACACCTTC.

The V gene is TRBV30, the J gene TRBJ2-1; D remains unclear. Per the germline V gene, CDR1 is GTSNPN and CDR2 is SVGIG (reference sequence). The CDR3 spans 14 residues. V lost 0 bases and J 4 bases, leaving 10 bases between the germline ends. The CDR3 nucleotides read TGTGCCTGGAGTGTACAAGGAGTTTACAATGAGCAGTTCTTC. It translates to CAWSVQGVYNEQFF.

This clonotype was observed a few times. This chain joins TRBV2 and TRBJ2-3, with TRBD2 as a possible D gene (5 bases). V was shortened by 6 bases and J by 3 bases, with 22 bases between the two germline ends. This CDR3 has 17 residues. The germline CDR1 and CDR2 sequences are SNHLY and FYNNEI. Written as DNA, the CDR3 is TGTGCCAGCAGGGCGGGCGGCTCCCGAGCGCTGACAGATACGCAGTATTTT. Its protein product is CASRAGGSRALTDTQYF.

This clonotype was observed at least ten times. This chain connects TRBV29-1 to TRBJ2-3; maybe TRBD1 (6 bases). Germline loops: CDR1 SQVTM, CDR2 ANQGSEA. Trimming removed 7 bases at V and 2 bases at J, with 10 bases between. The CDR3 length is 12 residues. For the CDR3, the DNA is TGCAGCGGAAGGGGGAACACAGATACGCAGTATTTT. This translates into CSGRGNTDTQYF.

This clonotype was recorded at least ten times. CDR3 in DNA: TGCGCCAGCAGCCTTCACATGTATGTGAGCGGCAGCTCCTACGAGCAGTACTTC. Translation: CASSLHMYVSGSSYEQYF. This chain links TRBV4-1 with TRBJ2-7, with D perhaps matching TRBD2 (5 bases). The CDR3 is 18 amino acids. Trimming removed 4 bases from V and 0 bases from J, with 22 bases in between. Germline V gives CDR1 MGHRA, CDR2 YSYEKL.

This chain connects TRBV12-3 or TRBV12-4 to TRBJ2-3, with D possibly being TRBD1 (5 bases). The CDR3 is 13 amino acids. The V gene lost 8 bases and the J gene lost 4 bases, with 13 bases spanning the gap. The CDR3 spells CASGDRLPDTQYF. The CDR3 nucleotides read TGTGCCAGCGGCGACAGACTCCCAGATACGCAGTATTTT.

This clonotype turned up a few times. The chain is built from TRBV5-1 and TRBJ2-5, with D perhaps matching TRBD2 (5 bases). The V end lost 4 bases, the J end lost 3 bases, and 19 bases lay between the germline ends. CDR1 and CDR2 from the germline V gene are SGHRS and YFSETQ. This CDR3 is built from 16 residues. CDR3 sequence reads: CASSPGISSSEETQYF. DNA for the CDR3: TGCGCCAGCAGCCCCGGGATCTCTAGTAGTGAAGAGACCCAGTACTTC.

In DNA, the CDR3 is TGTGCCAGCAGCCTACCAGCCGGGACAGGGGCGAGAGGCTACACCTTC. The encoded protein is CASSLPAGTGARGYTF. This chain connects TRBV5-4 to TRBJ1-2, with TRBD1 matching 10 bases. Germline CDR1 and CDR2: SGHNT and YYREEE (reference sequence). This CDR3 region has 16 residues. V was clipped by 4 bases and J by 8 bases; unmatched bases: 14.

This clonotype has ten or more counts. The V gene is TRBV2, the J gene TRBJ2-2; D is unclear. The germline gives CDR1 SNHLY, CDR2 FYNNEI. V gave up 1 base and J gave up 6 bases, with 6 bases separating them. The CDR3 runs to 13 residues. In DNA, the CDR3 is TGTGCCAGCAGTGAAGATGGGGCCGGGGAGCTGTTTTTT. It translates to CASSEDGAGELFF.

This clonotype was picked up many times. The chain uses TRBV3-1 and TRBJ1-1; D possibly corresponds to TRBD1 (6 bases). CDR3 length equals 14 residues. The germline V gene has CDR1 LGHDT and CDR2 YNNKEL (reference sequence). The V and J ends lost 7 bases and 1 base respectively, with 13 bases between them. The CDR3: CASTRQGPNTEAFF. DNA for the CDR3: TGTGCCAGCACCCGGCAGGGGCCGAACACTGAAGCTTTCTTT.

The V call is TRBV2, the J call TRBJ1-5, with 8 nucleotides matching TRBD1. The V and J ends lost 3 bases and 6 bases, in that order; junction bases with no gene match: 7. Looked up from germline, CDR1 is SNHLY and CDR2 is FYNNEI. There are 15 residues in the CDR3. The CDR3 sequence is CASSDRTGRSQPQHF. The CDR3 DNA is TGTGCCAGCAGTGACCGGACAGGGCGCTCTCAGCCCCAGCATTTT.

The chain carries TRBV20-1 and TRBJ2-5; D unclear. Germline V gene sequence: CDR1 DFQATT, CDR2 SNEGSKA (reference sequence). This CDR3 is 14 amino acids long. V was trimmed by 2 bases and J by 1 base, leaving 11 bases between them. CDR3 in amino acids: CSARNPGVQETQYF. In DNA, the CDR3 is TGCAGTGCTAGAAATCCAGGAGTCCAAGAGACCCAGTACTTC.

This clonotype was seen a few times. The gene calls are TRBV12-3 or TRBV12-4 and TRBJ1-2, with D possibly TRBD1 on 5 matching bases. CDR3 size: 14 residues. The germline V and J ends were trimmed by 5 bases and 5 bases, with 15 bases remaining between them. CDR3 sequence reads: CASSPTTAIYGYTF. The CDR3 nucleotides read TGTGCCAGCAGTCCGACGACAGCAATTTATGGCTACACCTTC.

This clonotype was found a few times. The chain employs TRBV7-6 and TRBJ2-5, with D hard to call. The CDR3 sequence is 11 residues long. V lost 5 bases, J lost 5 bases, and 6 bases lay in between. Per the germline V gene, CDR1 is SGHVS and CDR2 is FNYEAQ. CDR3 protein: CASSPDETQYF. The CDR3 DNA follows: TGTGCCAGCAGCCCAGACGAGACCCAGTACTTC. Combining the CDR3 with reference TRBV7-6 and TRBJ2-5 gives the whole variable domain GAGVSQSPRYKVTKRGQDVALRCDPISGHVSLYWYRQALGQGPEFLTYFNYEAQQDKSGLPNDRFSAERPEGSISTLTIQRTEQRDSAMYRCASSPDETQYFGPGTRLLVL.

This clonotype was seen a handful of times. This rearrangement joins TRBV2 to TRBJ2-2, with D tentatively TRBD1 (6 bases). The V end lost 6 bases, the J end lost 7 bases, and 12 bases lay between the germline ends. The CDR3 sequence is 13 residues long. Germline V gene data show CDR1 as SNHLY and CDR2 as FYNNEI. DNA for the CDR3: TGTGCCAGCAGCCCAAGGGACATCGGGGAGCTGTTTTTT. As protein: CASSPRDIGELFF.

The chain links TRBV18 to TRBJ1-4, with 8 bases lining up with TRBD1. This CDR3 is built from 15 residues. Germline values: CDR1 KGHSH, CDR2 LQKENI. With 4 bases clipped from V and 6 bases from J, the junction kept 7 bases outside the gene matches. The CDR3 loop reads CASSRGQELHEKLFF. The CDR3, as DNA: TGTGCCAGCTCACGGGGACAGGAACTTCATGAAAAACTGTTTTTT.

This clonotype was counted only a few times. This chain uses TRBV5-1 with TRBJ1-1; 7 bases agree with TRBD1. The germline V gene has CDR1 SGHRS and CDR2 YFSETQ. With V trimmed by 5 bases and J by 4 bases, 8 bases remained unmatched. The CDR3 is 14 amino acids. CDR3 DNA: TGCGCCAGCAGTTGGCAGGGGGGCCCCACTGAAGCTTTCTTT. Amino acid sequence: CASSWQGGPTEAFF.

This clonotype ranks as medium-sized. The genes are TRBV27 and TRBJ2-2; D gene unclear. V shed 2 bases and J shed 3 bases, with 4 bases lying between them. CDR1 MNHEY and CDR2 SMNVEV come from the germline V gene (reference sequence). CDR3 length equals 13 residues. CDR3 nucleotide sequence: TGTGCCAGCAGTTTAAGCCACACCGGGGAGCTGTTTTTT. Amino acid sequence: CASSLSHTGELFF.

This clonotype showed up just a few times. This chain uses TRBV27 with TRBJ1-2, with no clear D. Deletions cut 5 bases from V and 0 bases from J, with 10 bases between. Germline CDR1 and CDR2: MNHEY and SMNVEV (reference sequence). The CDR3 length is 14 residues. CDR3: CASSPTVANYGYTF. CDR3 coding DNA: TGTGCCAGCAGTCCGACGGTAGCTAACTATGGCTACACCTTC.

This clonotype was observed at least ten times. CDR3 DNA: TGCAGCGTTGTGGGGACAGGGGGGTACACTGAAGCTTTCTTT. Its translation: CSVVGTGGYTEAFF. The V gene is TRBV29-1, the J gene TRBJ1-1; 11 nucleotides line up with TRBD1. V was clipped by 4 bases and J by 3 bases; unmatched bases: 4. The CDR3 has 14 amino acids. The V gene's germline CDR1 is SQVTM and CDR2 ANQGSEA.

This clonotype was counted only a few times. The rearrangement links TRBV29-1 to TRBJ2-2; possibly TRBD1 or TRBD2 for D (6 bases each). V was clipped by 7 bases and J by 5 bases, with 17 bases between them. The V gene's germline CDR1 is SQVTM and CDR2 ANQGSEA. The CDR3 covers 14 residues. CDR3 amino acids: CSGRDTRVTGELFF. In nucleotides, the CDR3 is TGCAGCGGGAGGGACACCCGAGTAACCGGGGAGCTGTTTTTT.

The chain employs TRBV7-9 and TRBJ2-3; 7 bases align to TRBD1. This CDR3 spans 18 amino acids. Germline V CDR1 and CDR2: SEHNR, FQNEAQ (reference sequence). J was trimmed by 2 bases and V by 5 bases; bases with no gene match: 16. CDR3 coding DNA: TGTGCCAGCAGCCCTAAACTACAGGGGCAAAAACCCACAGATACGCAGTATTTT. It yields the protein CASSPKLQGQKPTDTQYF.

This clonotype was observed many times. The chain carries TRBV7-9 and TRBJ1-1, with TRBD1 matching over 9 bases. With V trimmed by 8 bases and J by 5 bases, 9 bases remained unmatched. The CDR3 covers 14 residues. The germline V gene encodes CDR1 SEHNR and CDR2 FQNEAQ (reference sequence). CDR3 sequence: CASSTGGGGTEAFF. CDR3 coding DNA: TGTGCCAGCTCCACAGGGGGCGGAGGGACTGAAGCTTTCTTT. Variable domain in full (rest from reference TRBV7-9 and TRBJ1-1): DTGVSQNPRHKITKRGQNVTFRCDPISEHNRLYWYRQTLGQGPEFLTYFQNEAQLEKSRLLSDRFSAERPKGSFSTLEIQRTEQGDSAMYLCASSTGGGGTEAFFGQGTRLTVV.

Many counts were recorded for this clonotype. The CDR3 DNA is TGTGCCAGCAGTGTGACACGGGGGACTGAAGCTTTCTTT. The encoded protein is CASSVTRGTEAFF. The chain recombines TRBV6-1 with TRBJ1-1; a possible D gene is TRBD1 (5 bases). The CDR3 sequence is 13 residues long. The ends were cut back, 4 bases at V and 5 bases at J, with 11 bases in the middle. Germline values: CDR1 MNHNS, CDR2 SASEGT.

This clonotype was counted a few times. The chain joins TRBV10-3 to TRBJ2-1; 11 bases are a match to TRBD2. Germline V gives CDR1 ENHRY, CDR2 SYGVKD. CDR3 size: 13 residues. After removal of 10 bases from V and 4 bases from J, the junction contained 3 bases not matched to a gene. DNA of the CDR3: TGTGCCACCGGGACTAGCGGTTACAATGAGCAGTTCTTC. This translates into CATGTSGYNEQFF.